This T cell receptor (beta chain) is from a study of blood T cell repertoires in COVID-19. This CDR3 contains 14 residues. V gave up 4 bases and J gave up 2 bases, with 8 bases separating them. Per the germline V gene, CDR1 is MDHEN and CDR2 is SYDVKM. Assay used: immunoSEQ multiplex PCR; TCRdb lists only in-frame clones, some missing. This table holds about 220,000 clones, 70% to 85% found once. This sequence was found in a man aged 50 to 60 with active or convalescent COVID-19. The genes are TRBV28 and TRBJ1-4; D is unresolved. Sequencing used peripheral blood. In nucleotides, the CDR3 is TGTGCCAGCAGTTCTAGAACGACTAATGAAAAACTGTTTTTT. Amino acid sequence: CASSSRTTNEKLFF.